Sequencing of this T cell receptor (beta chain) was carried out in a study of blood T cell repertoires in COVID-19 (dated by TCRdb to the early 2020s). Study-wide context: Samples covering the acute and convalescent phases of COVID-19 were provided by collaborators in the United States, Italy and Spain. Where available, HLA class I and class II types were obtained from metadata supplied by the sample provider rather than from assay-based typing. The prospective study material was composed of cDNA or gDNA derived from T cells, B-cell-depleted T cells, or PBMCs. Subjects who had been exposed to COVID-19, were actively infected with it, or had recovered from it provided the deeply sampled blood TCRbeta repertoires that made up the dataset. The sample metadata nearly always contained a de-identified subject ID, COVID-19 status, age in years and sex. The repertoires were released in a freely available public database intended as a resource for research on the immune response to SARS-CoV-2. The samples were drawn from the first 160 participants of the ongoing ImmuneRACE study and from some 1,300 subjects provided by 6 global collaborators. General study outcomes and caveats: The amount of clinical and demographic metadata varied by source and participant and was provided uncurated.

Inclusive of the bounding cysteine and phenylalanine, the CDR3 is 15 residues long. Kept here is only the CDR3 DNA, which spans 45 bases and is read in frame from base 1. CDR1 and CDR2, per the germline V gene, are SGHDT and YYEEEE. V loses 4 bases of germline sequence and J loses 6 bases, and the interval between the two ends is 14 bases. Samples from volunteer blood donors who had recovered from COVID-19 were contributed by a second Seattle source. The collaborating institutions used their own protocols to collect whole blood in K2EDTA tubes. Collaborator samples were shipped for TCRbeta analysis as frozen whole blood, isolated PBMCs, or DNA extracted from either sample type. TCRbeta CDR3 regions were amplified from genomic DNA by means of the immunoSEQ Assay, a bias-controlled multiplex PCR. Per the source publication's procedure: Nucleated cell counts per sample were estimated from amplification of reference gene primers within the assay. To quantify the absolute abundance of each unique TCRbeta CDR3 rearrangement, sequence reads were collapsed and filtered. Productive Simpson clonality was computed per sample as the square root of Simpson's diversity index over productive rearrangements. TCRdb took over this immuneACCESS table, retaining in-frame rearrangements with V and J assigned. Such tables are incomplete; in checked studies, under half of the missing clones stem from an unresolved V gene, and the remainder is unexplained. V, J and clone size are those of that table, while D and trimming were read from the DNA. For this sample there are roughly 250,000 clones; approximately 86% appear just once. Together, the top ten hold around 9.1% of the sample.

As concerns this clone: The specificity of this receptor is unknown. No per-base quality is available; no much larger clone lies one base away.

The sample taken for sequencing was peripheral blood. The clonotype was recovered from a man aged 35-49 years who had recovered from COVID-19. The chain is encoded by TRBV5-6 joined to TRBJ1-6; no D gene can be assigned with confidence. The bases read TGTGCCAGCAGCCGGCCCGATGGAGGTAATTCACCCCTCCACTTT. It is translated as CASSRPDGGNSPLHF.